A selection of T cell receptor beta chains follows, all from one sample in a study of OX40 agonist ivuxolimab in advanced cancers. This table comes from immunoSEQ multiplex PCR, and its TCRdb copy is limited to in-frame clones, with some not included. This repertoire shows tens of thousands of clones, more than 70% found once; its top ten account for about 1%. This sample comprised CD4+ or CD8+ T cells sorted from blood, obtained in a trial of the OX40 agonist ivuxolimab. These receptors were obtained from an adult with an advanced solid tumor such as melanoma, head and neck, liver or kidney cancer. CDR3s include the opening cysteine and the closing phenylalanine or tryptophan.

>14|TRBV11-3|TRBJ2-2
CASSQDTNTGELFF
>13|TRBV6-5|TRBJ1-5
CASARGAGQPQHF
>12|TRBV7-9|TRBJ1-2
CASSSGQVGYTF
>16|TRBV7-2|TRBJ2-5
CASSLGGRGDQETQYF
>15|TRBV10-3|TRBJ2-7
CAISEPGQGEDEQYF
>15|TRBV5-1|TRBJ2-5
CASSLEGFSKETQYF
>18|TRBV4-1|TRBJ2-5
CASSQGPGRLADQETQYF
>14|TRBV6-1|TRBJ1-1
CASSEALRGKEAFF
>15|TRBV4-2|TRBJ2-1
CASSQLLAGPGEQFF
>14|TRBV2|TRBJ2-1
CAGLRGLARGEQFF
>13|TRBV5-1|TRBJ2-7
CASSFREWGEQYF
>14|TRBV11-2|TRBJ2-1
CASSSRRTSGEGVF
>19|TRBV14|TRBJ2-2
CASSQYRGTASMNTGELFF
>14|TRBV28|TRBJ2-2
CASSPDTDTGELFF
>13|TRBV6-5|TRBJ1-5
CASSAGKFQPQHF
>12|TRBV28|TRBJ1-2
CATRTGNYGYTF
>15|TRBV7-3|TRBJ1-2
CASSLSSLTNYGYTF
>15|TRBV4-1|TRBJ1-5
CASSQVGQPNQPQHF
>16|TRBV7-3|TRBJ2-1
CASSLMSASEGGEQFF
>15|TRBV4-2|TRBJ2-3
CASSQGTSFTDTQYF
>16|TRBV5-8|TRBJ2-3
CASSLWAGPPRNTQYF
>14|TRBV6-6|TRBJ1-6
CASSYEGNNSPLHF
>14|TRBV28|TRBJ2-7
CASSFPGTAYEQYF
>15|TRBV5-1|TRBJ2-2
CASSLGQGNTGELFF
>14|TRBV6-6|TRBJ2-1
CASSRDRARNEQFF
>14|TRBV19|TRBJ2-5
CASSSRASKETQYF
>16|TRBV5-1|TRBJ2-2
CASSSMTGGNTGELFF
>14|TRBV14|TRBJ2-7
CASSQLLWGYEQYF
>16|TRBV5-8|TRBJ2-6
CASTPGGAFGANVLTF
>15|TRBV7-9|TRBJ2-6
CASSSQGGGANVLTF
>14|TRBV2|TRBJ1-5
CASSGQASNQPQHF
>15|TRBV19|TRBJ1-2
CASSMDDRGNYGYTF
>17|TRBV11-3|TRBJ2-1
CASSLAAGTGRYNEQFF
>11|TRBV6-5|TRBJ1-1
CASSYLTEAFF
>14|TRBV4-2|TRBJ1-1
CASSPGQLNTEAFF
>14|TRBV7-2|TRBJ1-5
CASSPFELGQPQHF
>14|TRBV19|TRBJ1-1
CASSTLPGHTEAFF
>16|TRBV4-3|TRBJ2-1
CASSQEIGAGGNEQFF
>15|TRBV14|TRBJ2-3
CASSQEGSNTDTQYF
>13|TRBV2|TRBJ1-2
CASSETGDYGYTF
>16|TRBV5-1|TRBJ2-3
CASSLEVAAATDTQYF
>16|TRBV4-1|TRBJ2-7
CASSQVPPGDPNEQYF
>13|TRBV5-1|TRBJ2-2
CASSLEVTGELFF
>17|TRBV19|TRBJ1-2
CASSPLWGAALNYGYTF
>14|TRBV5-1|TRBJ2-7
CASRGGGRSYEQYF
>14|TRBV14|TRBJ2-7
CASSHRGRSYEQYF
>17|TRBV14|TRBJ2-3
CASSHLGLAGITDTQYF
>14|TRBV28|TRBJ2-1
CASRGWGAYNEQFF
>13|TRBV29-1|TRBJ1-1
CSVGGRGRTEAFF
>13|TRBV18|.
CASSPPWGDEQYF
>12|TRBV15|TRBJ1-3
CATSLTGSTIYF
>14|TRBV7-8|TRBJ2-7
CASSLGLGAYEQYF
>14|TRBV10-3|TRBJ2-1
CAISVLAGGNEQFF
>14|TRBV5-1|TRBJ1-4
CASSPRLGNEKLFF
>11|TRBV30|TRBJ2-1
CACRRVNEQFF
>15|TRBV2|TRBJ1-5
CASRSGQATIWPQHF
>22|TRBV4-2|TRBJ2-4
CASSQEGSQNLLLRTAKNIQYF
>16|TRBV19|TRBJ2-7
CASSIDLATTTYEQYF
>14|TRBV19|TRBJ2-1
CASMGLGSYNEQFF
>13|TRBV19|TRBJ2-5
CASRSLGAETQYF